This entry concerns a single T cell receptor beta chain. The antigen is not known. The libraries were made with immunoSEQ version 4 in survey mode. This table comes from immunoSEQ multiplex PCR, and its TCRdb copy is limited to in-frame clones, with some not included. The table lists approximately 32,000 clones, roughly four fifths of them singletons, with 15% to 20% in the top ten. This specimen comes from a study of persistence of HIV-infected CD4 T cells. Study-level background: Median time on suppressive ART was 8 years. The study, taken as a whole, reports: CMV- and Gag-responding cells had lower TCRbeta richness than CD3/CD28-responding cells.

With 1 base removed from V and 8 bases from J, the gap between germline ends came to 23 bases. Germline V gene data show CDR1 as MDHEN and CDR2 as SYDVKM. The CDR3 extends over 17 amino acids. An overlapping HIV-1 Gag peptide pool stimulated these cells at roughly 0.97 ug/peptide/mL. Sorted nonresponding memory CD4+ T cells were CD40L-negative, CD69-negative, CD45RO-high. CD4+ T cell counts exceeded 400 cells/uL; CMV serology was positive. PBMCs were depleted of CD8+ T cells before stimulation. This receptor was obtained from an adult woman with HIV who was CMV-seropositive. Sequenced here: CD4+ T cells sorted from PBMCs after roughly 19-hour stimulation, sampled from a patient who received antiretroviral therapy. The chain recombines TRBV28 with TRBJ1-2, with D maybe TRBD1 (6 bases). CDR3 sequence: CASSLSPGQSRLGGYTF. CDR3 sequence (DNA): TGTGCCAGCAGTTTATCCCCTGGACAGAGCCGCCTTGGCGGCTACACCTTC.